This paragraph covers one TCR beta chain sequence. Its antigen is currently unknown. The protocol was immunoSEQ multiplex PCR, while the TCRdb copy is restricted to in-frame clones and leaves out a portion. This sample has 110,000 to 150,000 clones, with around nine tenths found just once. V was cut by 6 bases and J by 6 bases, with 14 bases left in between. Germline V gene lookup returns CDR1 SNHLY and CDR2 FYNNEI. This CDR3 contains 13 residues. This entry belongs to a study of T cell responses to AZD1222 COVID-19 vaccine. Whole-study results and caveats: Repertoire sampling happened only post peak T cell response. Just six AZD1222 recipients were seropositive at baseline.

This chain joins TRBV2 and TRBJ1-2; D might be TRBD1 (5 bases). The sequence was collected from an adult in good health. This sample comprised peripheral blood, obtained on day 0 of AZD1222 vaccination. CDR3: CASRPLRGDGYTF. The DNA of the CDR3 is TGTGCCAGCAGACCTCTGAGGGGCGATGGCTACACCTTC. Drawing the rest from reference TRBV2 and TRBJ1-2, the complete variable domain is EPEVTQTPSHQVTQMGQEVILRCVPISNHLYFYWYRQILGQKVEFLVSFYNNEISEKSEIFDDQFSVERPDGSNFTLKIRSTKLEDSAMYFCASRPLRGDGYTFGSGTRLTVV.